These 16 T cell receptor beta chains were sequenced from one sample in a study of T cell responses to AZD1222 COVID-19 vaccine (dated by TCRdb to the early 2020s). The time point label here, explained by the study, means: about 28 days (+/-7) after the second vaccine dose. Libraries were constructed by the immunoSEQ multiplex PCR assay. The table was pulled from immuneACCESS by TCRdb, which kept in-frame rearrangements only. Such tables lose some clones; where checked, under half of the loss comes from unresolved V genes, and the rest has no known cause. Recorded for this sample are fewer than 200,000 clones; around 88% of them occurred a single time. Of the sample, approximately 10% is held by the ten largest clones. The sample was peripheral blood, taken 28 days after the second AZD1222 dose. The receptor set was obtained from an adult who received the AZD1222 COVID-19 vaccine.

The V gene is TRBV7-6, the J gene TRBJ1-1, with D maybe TRBD1 (5 bases). The CDR3 length is 15 residues. The V gene lost 0 bases and the J gene lost 4 bases, with 12 bases spanning the gap. Germline V CDR1 and CDR2: SGHVS, FNYEAQ. CDR3 nucleotide sequence: TGTGCCAGCAGCTTAGCTCATGGGGGAAGCACTGAAGCTTTCTTT. It translates to CASSLAHGGSTEAFF.

The chain carries TRBV28 and TRBJ1-2, with D possibly matching TRBD1 (5 bases). With 5 bases removed from V and 8 bases from J, the gap between germline ends came to 9 bases. The CDR3 is made up of 11 amino acids. Germline V gene sequence: CDR1 MDHEN, CDR2 SYDVKM. The CDR3 sequence: CASSGAWGYTF. CDR3 bases: TGTGCCAGCAGTGGGGCTTGGGGCTACACCTTC.

The chain is built from TRBV28 and TRBJ2-3; the D gene is possibly TRBD2 (9 bases). This CDR3 spans 16 amino acids. The V end was cut by 4 bases, the J end by 6 bases, with 20 bases between. The germline CDR1 and CDR2 sequences are MDHEN and SYDVKM. The CDR3 spells CASSSKAGGDRDTQYF. The CDR3 DNA reads TGTGCCAGCAGTTCGAAGGCGGGGGGGGACAGGGATACGCAGTATTTT.

V and J are TRBV5-1 and TRBJ1-6; maybe TRBD1 (6 bases). The CDR3 is made up of 15 amino acids. V lost 0 bases, J lost 6 bases, and 10 bases lay in between. Per germline, CDR1 SGHRS and CDR2 YFSETQ. The CDR3, as DNA: TGCGCCAGCAGCTTGGCCGGGGGCAGTAATTCACCCCTCCACTTT. Its protein is CASSLAGGSNSPLHF.

This clone has a handful of counts. This CDR3 is also generated by other DNA sequences in the sample. The genes are TRBV5-1 and TRBJ1-1; 9 nucleotides align to TRBD1. The CDR3 has 14 amino acids. Germline V gene lookup returns CDR1 SGHRS and CDR2 YFSETQ. V lost 4 bases and J lost 4; bases outside the gene matches: 5. The CDR3 here is CASSPGQGGTEAFF. CDR3 bases: TGCGCCAGCAGCCCGGGACAGGGCGGCACTGAAGCTTTCTTT.

Here the CDR3 reads CASSSQGNGQPQHF. The DNA for the CDR3 is TGTGCCAGCAGCTCGCAGGGGAACGGGCAGCCCCAGCATTTT. The chain combines TRBV7-2 with TRBJ1-5, with D tentatively TRBD1 (6 bases). V shed 4 bases and J shed 7 bases, with 14 bases lying between them. The CDR3 extends over 14 amino acids. From germline, CDR1 is SGHTA and CDR2 FQGNSA.

This chain links TRBV4-2 with TRBJ2-1, with 13 bases lining up with TRBD2. Germline V gene data show CDR1 as LGHNA and CDR2 as YNFKEQ. The CDR3 covers 16 residues. With 4 bases clipped from V and 4 bases from J, the junction kept 4 bases outside the gene matches. CDR3 in amino acids: CASSRGLAGEYNEQFF. The CDR3 nucleotides are TGTGCCAGCAGCCGCGGACTAGCGGGGGAATACAATGAGCAGTTCTTC.

The V gene is TRBV9, the J gene TRBJ1-6; D is ambiguous. The V end lost 3 bases, the J end lost 7 bases, and 11 bases lay between the germline ends. The CDR3 is made up of 14 amino acids. Germline lookup yields CDR1 SGDLS and CDR2 YYNGEE. The CDR3 DNA follows: TGTGCCAGCAGCGAGAGGACGTGGAATTCACCCCTCCACTTT. Protein product: CASSERTWNSPLHF. The whole variable domain, remainder taken from reference TRBV9 and TRBJ1-6, is DSGVTQTPKHLITATGQRVTLRCSPRSGDLSVYWYQQSLDQGLQFLIQYYNGEERAKGNILERFSAQQFPDLHSELNLSSLELGDSALYFCASSERTWNSPLHFGNGTRLTVT.

V usage is TRBV19 and J usage is TRBJ2-2; D gene unclear. Germline V gene data show CDR1 as LNHDA and CDR2 as SQIVND (reference sequence). V lost 3 bases to trimming and J lost 2 bases, with 7 bases between them. The CDR3 has 14 amino acids. The CDR3 sequence is CASSMTTNTGELFF. In nucleotides, the CDR3 is TGTGCCAGTAGTATGACGACCAACACCGGGGAGCTGTTTTTT.

This CDR3 is CASTMTRATQETQYF. The CDR3 bases are TGTGCCAGCACCATGACGCGAGCCACCCAAGAGACCCAGTACTTC. The chain links TRBV2 to TRBJ2-5; D remains unclear. The CDR3 is made up of 15 amino acids. CDR1 and CDR2 (germline): SNHLY, FYNNEI. Trimming left V 7 bases short and J 1 base short, with 16 bases between.

The V and J genes are TRBV27 and TRBJ2-3; 8 bases align to TRBD2. This CDR3 has 16 amino acids. CDR1 MNHEY and CDR2 SMNVEV come from the germline V gene (reference sequence). J lost 4 bases, V lost 2 bases, and 8 bases had no gene match. CDR3: CASSLTIAGMADTQYF. CDR3 bases: TGTGCCAGCAGTTTAACCATAGCGGGGATGGCAGATACGCAGTATTTT.

The chain carries TRBV5-4 and TRBJ2-2, with D perhaps matching TRBD1 or TRBD2 (5 bases each). Trimming pared 4 bases from V and 2 bases from J, leaving 15 bases between. Germline V gene lookup returns CDR1 SGHNT and CDR2 YYREEE (reference sequence). The CDR3 totals 16 residues. The CDR3, as DNA: TGTGCCAGCAGCAGATCCGGGACCTCCAACACCGGGGAGCTGTTTTTT. This codes for CASSRSGTSNTGELFF. Full variable domain (missing parts from reference TRBV5-4 and TRBJ2-2): ETGVTQSPTHLIKTRGQQVTLRCSSQSGHNTVSWYQQALGQGPQFIFQYYREEENGRGNFPPRFSGLQFPNYSSELNVNALELDDSALYLCASSRSGTSNTGELFFGEGSRLTVL.

This sequence joins TRBV29-1 and TRBJ2-7; D may be TRBD1 (6 bases). The V end lost 5 bases, the J end lost 0 bases, and 14 bases lay between the germline ends. CDR3 length equals 14 residues. Germline lookup yields CDR1 SQVTM and CDR2 ANQGSEA. CDR3 residues: CSVLGHQSSYEQYF. CDR3 DNA: TGCAGCGTTTTGGGACACCAAAGCTCCTACGAGCAGTACTTC.

The J gene is TRBJ2-7, the V gene TRBV6-5; D may be TRBD1 (7 bases). The CDR3 contains 15 residues. V was shortened by 5 bases and J by 5 bases, with 19 bases between the two germline ends. Germline V gives CDR1 MNHEY, CDR2 SVGAGI. CDR3 amino acids: CASSPQQGTGHEQYF. CDR3 coding DNA: TGTGCCAGCAGTCCCCAACAGGGGACTGGCCACGAGCAGTACTTC.

V usage is TRBV19 and J usage is TRBJ1-2, with 7 nucleotides matching TRBD1. The CDR3 has 14 residues. Germline V gene data show CDR1 as LNHDA and CDR2 as SQIVND (reference sequence). The V segment lost 5 bases and the J segment 7 bases; nucleotides outside the gene matches: 10. CDR3 DNA: TGTGCCAGTAGTCAATATTACAGGGGAAGTGGCTACACCTTC. Its protein product is CASSQYYRGSGYTF.

The V call is TRBV18, the J call TRBJ1-2; D call uncertain. The CDR3 length is 13 residues. Germline CDR1 KGHSH, CDR2 LQKENI. Trimming pared 2 bases from V and 2 bases from J, leaving 6 bases between. The CDR3 here is CASSPDANYGYTF. The CDR3 DNA is TGTGCCAGCTCACCAGACGCAAACTATGGCTACACCTTC.